One sample yielded the 11 T cell receptor beta chains listed below, sequenced in a study of CD8+ T cells in alopecia areata. Extraction and reverse transcription of RNA yielded cDNA as the sequencing template. The repertoire was sequenced with immunoSEQ multiplex PCR; TCRdb's copy has only in-frame clones and lacks some. The sample yields roughly 120,000 clones, without any singletons. Specimen: lesional skin. These receptors were obtained from a C3H/HeJ mouse with alopecia areata. The strain's MHC type: H2-k.

This clone was observed a few times. Gene names and germline refer to mouse. The CDR3 is cut off 4 residues early in the read; its end comes from the germline J gene. This sequence joins TRBV1 and TRBJ2-4; 9 positions agree with TRBD2. Germline V gene lookup returns CDR1 NSQYPW and CDR2 LRSPGD (reference sequence). The CDR3 runs 17 residues. V was clipped by 0 bases and J by 0 bases; unmatched bases: 4. Here the CDR3 reads CTCSADMDWGSQNTLYF. The part of the CDR3 DNA that was read is TGCACCTGCAGTGCAGATATGGACTGGGGTAGTCAAAAC.

This clone came up a few times. Genes and germline come from the mouse. The CDR3 end lies 4 residues beyond the end of the read and is filled in from the germline J gene. This rearrangement joins TRBV1 to TRBJ2-3; 12 bases are a match to TRBD1. V gave up 0 bases and J gave up 4 bases; unmatched junction bases: 5. This CDR3 is 17 amino acids long. Germline values: CDR1 NSQYPW, CDR2 LRSPGD (reference sequence). CDR3 region: CTCSADLGTGGPETLYF. The DNA read from the CDR3 is TGCACCTGCAGTGCAGATCTTGGGACAGGGGGCCCAGAA. The variable domain in full, completed from reference TRBV1 and TRBJ2-3, reads VTLLEQNPRWRLVPRGQAVNLRCILKNSQYPWMSWYQQDLQKQLQWLFTLRSPGDKEVKSLPGADYLATRVTDTELRLQVANMSQGRTLYCTCSADLGTGGPETLYFGSGTRLTVL.

Turning to this clone: Gene names follow the mouse nomenclature. With the read ending 4 residues before the CDR3 end, the germline J gene is used to fill in that end. V is TRBV29 and J is TRBJ2-5; 7 bases agree with TRBD2. This CDR3 is built from 15 residues. The V and J ends lost 0 bases and 1 base, in that order; junction bases with no gene match: 1. CDR1 and CDR2 (germline): MSHET, SYDVDS. Here the CDR3 reads CASSLSGGDQDTQYF. CDR3 DNA, as far as it was read: TGTGCTAGCAGTTTATCGGGGGGGGACCAAGAC.

As for this clone: There is a difference at residue 10 between the TCRdb protein and the DNA translation, so the protein given here was translated from the DNA. Here the gene names and germline are mouse. The CDR3 goes on 3 residues after the read ends, and that part is filled in from the germline J gene. The gene calls are TRBV13-3 and TRBJ1-6; possible D gene TRBD1, 5 bases. TRBJ1-6 is designated an ORF whose function remains uncertain. The CDR3 totals 13 residues. Trimming removed 5 bases at V and 8 bases at J, with 11 bases between. Per the germline V gene, CDR1 is NNHDY and CDR2 is SYVADS. CDR3 in amino acids: CASRDSLDSPLYF. The covered CDR3 bases are TGTGCCAGCAGAGACAGCCTTGATTCGCCC.

This clone was picked up a small number of times. The genes and germline here are from mouse. The read stops 4 residues short of the end of the CDR3; the missing end is completed from the germline J gene. The V and J genes are TRBV13-3 and TRBJ2-1, with 10 bases fitting TRBD2. V shed 4 bases, J shed 0 bases, and the junction held 4 bases outside the gene matches. This CDR3 comprises 16 residues. The V gene's germline CDR1 is NNHDY and CDR2 SYVADS. The CDR3 here is CASSSSGGANYAEQFF. The sequenced CDR3 bases are TGTGCCAGCAGTTCCTCTGGGGGGGCTAACTATGCT.

Points on this clone: Germline and genes here are mouse. The read terminates 4 residues ahead of where the CDR3 ends, so the germline J gene completes it. This chain connects TRBV5 to TRBJ2-3; TRBD2 matches 10 bases. The junction had 4 bases not matched to a gene; V was cut back by 0 bases and J by 1 base. Germline CDR1 is LGHNA and CDR2 is YNLKQL (reference sequence). The CDR3 sequence is 17 residues long. The CDR3 loop is CASSQDLGGRGAETLYF. Incomplete CDR3 DNA: TGTGCCAGCAGCCAAGATCTGGGGGGGCGCGGTGCAGAA.

This clone came up a few times. The germline and genes are mouse ones. The read terminates 4 residues before the CDR3 end, so the remaining end is supplied by the germline J gene. The J gene is TRBJ2-3, the V gene TRBV17; possibly TRBD1 for D (7 bases). The V and J ends lost 4 bases and 3 bases respectively, with 14 bases between them. The CDR3 sequence is 15 residues long. Per germline, CDR1 MNHDT and CDR2 YYDKIL. This CDR3 is CASSKGGGRAETLYF. Incomplete CDR3 DNA: TGTGCTAGCAGTAAAGGAGGGGGCAGAGCAGAA. Supplemented by reference TRBV17 and TRBJ2-3, the full variable domain reads DTTVKQNPRYKLARVGKPVNLICSQTMNHDTMYWYQKKPNQAPKLLLFYYDKILNREADTFEKFQSSRPNNSFCSLYIGSAGLEYSAMYLCASSKGGGRAETLYFGSGTRLTVL.

With respect to this clone: These gene names are mouse names. The read halts 4 residues ahead of the CDR3 end, with the missing end drawn from the germline J gene. The chain joins TRBV13-3 to TRBJ2-5; 10 bases align to TRBD2. Germline V lookup: CDR1 NNHDY, CDR2 SYVADS. The length of the CDR3 is 15 residues. The V and J ends lost 6 bases and 0 bases, in that order; junction bases with no gene match: 4. CDR3 loop: CASTRTGGNQDTQYF. The sequenced part of the CDR3 DNA is TGTGCCAGCACCCGGACTGGGGGTAACCAAGAC.

This clone was seen at least ten times. The genes and germline here are from mouse. The missing CDR3 end, 4 residues past where the read stops, is filled in from the germline J gene. V usage is TRBV13-3 and J usage is TRBJ2-1, with 7 nucleotides matching TRBD1. Germline values: CDR1 NNHDY, CDR2 SYVADS. The ends lost 7 bases at V and 5 bases at J; junction bases unmatched: 3. The CDR3 is 12 amino acids. CDR3: CASDGTDAEQFF. CDR3 bases read: TGTGCCAGCGACGGGACAGATGCT.

This clone came up a few times. Genes and germline are mouse. Read coverage stops 4 residues before the CDR3 terminus; the germline J gene supplies the remainder. This chain uses TRBV13-3 with TRBJ2-7; 8 bases align to TRBD1. The CDR3 runs 15 residues. Losses at the gene ends were 2 bases for V and 0 bases for J; bases not matched to a gene: 4. The germline gives CDR1 NNHDY, CDR2 SYVADS. The sequenced part of the CDR3 DNA is TGTGCCAGCAGTGAACCGGGACAGGACTCCTAT. The encoded protein is CASSEPGQDSY. In full, the CDR3 reads CASSEPGQDSYEQYF.

This clone appeared a few times. The genes are named according to mouse. The read ends 4 residues before the CDR3 terminus; that terminus is restored from the germline J gene. J is TRBJ2-4 and V is TRBV1; D may be TRBD1 or TRBD2 (6 bases each). V lost 0 bases and J lost 1, with 11 bases in between. This CDR3 contains 16 residues. CDR1 and CDR2 from the germline V gene are NSQYPW and LRSPGD (reference sequence). The CDR3 sequence is CTCSAEGAQGQNTLYF. Incomplete CDR3 DNA: TGCACCTGCAGTGCAGAGGGGGCGCAGGGTCAAAAC.